The 24 T cell receptor beta chains below all came from one sample that was sequenced in a study of cytomegalovirus exposure and HLA in healthy donors. The study ran its PCR with 60 Vbeta and 13 Jbeta primers. This table comes from immunoSEQ multiplex PCR, and its TCRdb copy is limited to in-frame clones, with some not included. Here the sample spans about 180,000 clones, 65% to 85% being singletons. Sequenced: PBMCs. These receptors all come from a man aged 55 to 70 in good health and CMV-seronegative.

The chain uses TRBV6-5 and TRBJ1-1, with D maybe TRBD1 (5 bases). The ends were cut back, 3 bases at V and 5 bases at J, with 19 bases in the middle. The CDR3 has 16 residues. Germline V lookup: CDR1 MNHEY, CDR2 SVGAGI. CDR3 bases: TGTGCCAGCAGTTATTTCCGAGGTGGGGCGAGGACTGAAGCTTTCTTT. Encoded protein: CASSYFRGGARTEAFF.

The genes are TRBV4-3 and TRBJ2-1; 7 nucleotides line up with TRBD1. After removal of 4 bases from V and 1 base from J, the junction contained 7 bases not matched to a gene. The CDR3 runs 16 residues. The V gene's germline CDR1 is LGHNA and CDR2 YSLEER. CDR3 DNA sequence: TGCGCCAGCAGCCGAGACAGGGTAAGTTCCTACAATGAGCAGTTCTTC. Encoded protein: CASSRDRVSSYNEQFF.

V is TRBV23-1 and J is TRBJ2-1; the D gene is possibly TRBD1 (6 bases). TRBV23-1 is an ORF, with its function uncertain. Trimming took 3 bases from V and 2 from J, leaving 20 bases between them. The CDR3 runs to 18 residues. The CDR3: CASSHPYKAQGPYNEQFF. CDR3 bases: TGCGCCAGCAGTCACCCTTACAAGGCACAGGGTCCCTACAATGAGCAGTTCTTC.

The V and J genes are TRBV7-9 and TRBJ2-7; TRBD2 agrees at 8 bases. This CDR3 is built from 18 residues. CDR1 and CDR2 from the germline V gene are SEHNR and FQNEAQ (reference sequence). J gave up 3 bases and V 5 bases, and 18 bases lay outside the gene matches. In nucleotides, the CDR3 is TGTGCCAGCAGCGGAGGGGAGCGGGAGCCCGCCTCGCTCTACGAGCAGTACTTC. It yields the protein CASSGGEREPASLYEQYF.

The CDR3 coding sequence is TGCGCCAGCAGCTTTGGGAGAGAGCAGTTCTTC. This codes for CASSFGREQFF. This chain uses TRBV5-1 with TRBJ2-1; a possible D gene is TRBD2 (5 bases). Germline CDR1 is SGHRS and CDR2 is YFSETQ. The CDR3 spans 11 residues. V dropped 2 bases and J dropped 10 bases, with 7 bases sitting between them.

The chain carries TRBV28 and TRBJ2-6; 9 nucleotides agree with TRBD2. J lost 4 bases, V lost 2 bases, and 6 bases had no gene match. This CDR3 has 17 amino acids. CDR1 and CDR2 (germline): MDHEN, SYDVKM. In nucleotides, the CDR3 is TGTGCCAGCAGTTTAGGCGGGAGGGCCTTCGGGGCCAACGTCCTGACTTTC. It encodes CASSLGGRAFGANVLTF.

The chain carries TRBV4-2 and TRBJ2-7, with D possibly TRBD1 on 5 matching bases. CDR3 size: 14 residues. CDR1 is LGHNA, CDR2 YNFKEQ, per germline. V was clipped by 1 base and J by 5 bases, with 12 bases between them. The CDR3 spells CASSQVPGPDEQYF. The CDR3 region has the DNA TGTGCCAGCAGCCAAGTTCCAGGGCCCGACGAGCAGTACTTC.

This clone was observed a few times. The rearrangement uses TRBV2 and TRBJ2-1; D not certain. The ends were cut back, 1 base at V and 4 bases at J, with 5 bases in the middle. Germline assignment: CDR1 SNHLY and CDR2 FYNNEI. The CDR3 is 13 residues long. CDR3 amino acids: CASSEGAYNEQFF. CDR3 coding DNA: TGTGCCAGCAGTGAAGGGGCATACAATGAGCAGTTCTTC.

The rearrangement joins TRBV7-2 to TRBJ2-5; 8 nucleotides agree with TRBD1. Germline V lookup: CDR1 SGHTA, CDR2 FQGNSA. The CDR3 runs 14 residues. J was trimmed by 5 bases and V by 4 bases; bases with no gene match: 6. The CDR3 spells CASSSQGAEETQYF. In DNA, the CDR3 is TGTGCCAGCAGCTCCCAGGGGGCTGAGGAGACCCAGTACTTC.

The CDR3 nucleotides read TGTGCCAGCGGCAAGACAGCTCTCTCCTACGAGCAGTACTTC. It yields the protein CASGKTALSYEQYF. V gene TRBV7-2 combines with J gene TRBJ2-7; possible D gene TRBD1, 5 bases. Trimming shortened V by 8 bases and J by 0 bases, and 14 bases separated the two germline ends. This CDR3 region has 14 residues. CDR1 is SGHTA and CDR2 is FQGNSA in the germline V gene.

The CDR3 reads CASRNPVMDEKLFF. The DNA for the CDR3 is TGTGCCAGCAGGAACCCGGTGATGGATGAAAAACTGTTTTTT. The chain joins TRBV28 to TRBJ1-4; no clear D gene. The V gene's germline CDR1 is MDHEN and CDR2 SYDVKM. V dropped 6 bases and J dropped 6 bases, with 14 bases sitting between them. The CDR3 has 14 amino acids.

This clone was seen just once. The chain couples TRBV4-2 to TRBJ2-2; D is unclear. V shed 4 bases and J shed 0 bases, with 9 bases lying between them. The CDR3 covers 15 residues. CDR1 and CDR2 (germline): LGHNA, YNFKEQ. The chain's CDR3 is CASSPAGPNTGELFF. DNA of the CDR3: TGTGCCAGCAGCCCAGCAGGCCCGAACACCGGGGAGCTGTTTTTT.

J is TRBJ2-7 and V is TRBV5-1; D is undetermined. Germline values: CDR1 SGHRS, CDR2 YFSETQ. Deletions cut 2 bases from V and 0 bases from J, with 6 bases between. The CDR3 extends over 13 amino acids. This CDR3 is CASSLEASYEQYF. CDR3 DNA: TGCGCCAGCAGCTTAGAGGCCTCCTACGAGCAGTACTTC.

With respect to this clone: This sequence may be a read error, since a much larger clone differs from it by one base. The rearrangement links TRBV28 to TRBJ2-7; no clear D. Germline V CDR1 and CDR2: MDHEN, SYDVKM. This CDR3 comprises 11 residues. Trimming took off 5 bases at V and 1 base at J, with 3 bases between the two ends. CDR3 DNA: TGTGCCAGCAGTCAATCCTACGAGCAGTACTTC. Amino acid sequence: CASSQSYEQYF.

The chain recombines TRBV27 with TRBJ1-2; D call uncertain. This CDR3 comprises 14 residues. Trimming took off 5 bases at V and 0 bases at J, with 10 bases between the two ends. The germline gives CDR1 MNHEY, CDR2 SMNVEV (reference sequence). For the CDR3, the DNA is TGTGCCAGCAGTCCCCTGCCAGCTAACTATGGCTACACCTTC. Amino acids: CASSPLPANYGYTF.

This chain joins TRBV27 and TRBJ1-1; no clear D gene. From germline, CDR1 is MNHEY and CDR2 SMNVEV (reference sequence). The CDR3 loop spans 15 amino acids. V lost 6 bases, J lost 0 bases, and 14 bases lay in between. In DNA form, the CDR3 reads TGTGCCAGCAGCCCCCTAGGTGGAATGAACACTGAAGCTTTCTTT. Its protein is CASSPLGGMNTEAFF.

V is TRBV28 and J is TRBJ2-7, with 7 bases lining up with TRBD1. The V gene end was trimmed by 8 bases and the J gene end by 0 bases; junction bases not matched to a gene: 7. This CDR3 has 14 residues. Germline V gene data show CDR1 as MDHEN and CDR2 as SYDVKM. The DNA for the CDR3 is TGTGCCAGCGAGGGGGACAGCCTCTCCTACGAGCAGTACTTC. Protein: CASEGDSLSYEQYF. The whole variable domain, filled in from reference TRBV28 and TRBJ2-7, reads DVKVTQSSRYLVKRTGEKVFLECVQDMDHENMFWYRQDPGLGLRLIYFSYDVKMKEKGDIPEGYSVSREKKERFSLILESASTNQTSMYLCASEGDSLSYEQYFGPGTRLTVT.

In its sample, this clone was seen once. This rearrangement joins TRBV27 to TRBJ1-2, with D possibly matching TRBD1 (5 bases). The CDR3 is 15 residues long. CDR1 is MNHEY and CDR2 is SMNVEV in the germline V gene (reference sequence). V was shortened by 6 bases and J by 4 bases, with 18 bases between the two germline ends. In DNA form, the CDR3 reads TGTGCCAGCAGACAGTCCAGGGTGGCGAGCTATGGCTACACCTTC. This sequence encodes CASRQSRVASYGYTF.

The chain is built from TRBV28 and TRBJ2-5, with 8 bases matching TRBD2. This CDR3 has 15 amino acids. CDR1 MDHEN and CDR2 SYDVKM come from the germline V gene. With 6 bases clipped from V and 5 bases from J, the junction kept 11 bases outside the gene matches. CDR3 sequence reads: CASSFSGGVMETQYF. CDR3 bases: TGTGCCAGCAGCTTCTCGGGGGGGGTGATGGAGACCCAGTACTTC. Combining the CDR3 with reference TRBV28 and TRBJ2-5 gives the whole variable domain DVKVTQSSRYLVKRTGEKVFLECVQDMDHENMFWYRQDPGLGLRLIYFSYDVKMKEKGDIPEGYSVSREKKERFSLILESASTNQTSMYLCASSFSGGVMETQYFGPGTRLLVL.

V gene TRBV5-6 combines with J gene TRBJ1-1; 7 bases align to TRBD1. Trimming cost V 5 bases and J 4 bases; bases outside gene matches: 8. Germline loops: CDR1 SGHDT, CDR2 YYEEEE. The CDR3 sequence is 14 residues long. CDR3 bases: TGTGCCAGCAGTTCTAGACAGGGAGTCACTGAAGCTTTCTTT. It translates to CASSSRQGVTEAFF.

This clone was found a few times. The chain is built from TRBV5-6 and TRBJ1-4; D perhaps matches TRBD1 (6 bases). V was pared by 6 bases and J by 5 bases, with 14 bases between. The CDR3 has 14 amino acids. CDR1 and CDR2 from the germline V gene are SGHDT and YYEEEE. In DNA, the CDR3 is TGTGCCAGCACACTGCAGGGGCCCAATGAAAAACTGTTTTTT. This translates into CASTLQGPNEKLFF.

The chain joins TRBV14 to TRBJ2-2; no reliable D call. In germline, CDR1 is SGHDN, CDR2 FVKESK. CDR3 length: 14 amino acids. The V gene lost 0 bases and the J gene lost 1 base, with 3 bases spanning the gap. Here the CDR3 reads CASSQDQNTGELFF. Written as DNA, the CDR3 is TGTGCCAGCAGCCAAGATCAGAACACCGGGGAGCTGTTTTTT.

The J gene is TRBJ2-5, the V gene TRBV5-6; TRBD1 is a possible D gene (6 bases). Germline V gene data show CDR1 as SGHDT and CDR2 as YYEEEE. Trimming pared 0 bases from V and 5 bases from J, leaving 8 bases between. The CDR3 is 13 amino acids. Written as DNA, the CDR3 is TGTGCCAGCAGCTTGGACAGGGCGGAGACCCAGTACTTC. Residues: CASSLDRAETQYF.

This CDR3 is CASSVYGSTDTQYF. DNA of the CDR3: TGTGCCAGCAGCGTTTACGGGAGCACAGATACGCAGTATTTT. V and J are TRBV9 and TRBJ2-3; D ambiguous. This CDR3 contains 14 residues. Per germline, CDR1 SGDLS and CDR2 YYNGEE. Trimming took 2 bases from V and 0 from J, leaving 7 bases between them.